The rows below give T cell receptor beta chains drawn from one sample of a study of blood T cell repertoires in COVID-19. Some clones are missing from TCRdb's copy, which holds only in-frame ones; the method was immunoSEQ multiplex PCR. The sample holds 350,000 or so clones; 83% are singletons and the top ten take roughly 3%. Sequenced sample: peripheral blood. These receptors were obtained from a young man with active or convalescent COVID-19. The CDR3 runs from the conserved cysteine through the conserved F or W. The D gene is left open where the match is weak. Part of the rows lack a size; the others show once, few, many or a class for expanded clones.

>.|TRBJ2-7|TRBD2|TRBV28
CASSLISGTKYEQYF
TGTGCCAGCAGTTTGATCTCCGGGACTAAATACGAGCAGTACTTC
>once|TRBJ1-2|.|TRBV7-9
CASSTRVNYGYTF
TGTGCCAGCAGCACGAGGGTTAACTATGGCTACACCTTC
>few|TRBJ2-3|TRBD2|TRBV7-6
CASSRTGGRTDTQYF
TGTGCCAGCAGCAGGACGGGGGGGCGCACAGATACGCAGTATTTT
>.|TRBJ2-2|.|TRBV5-4
CASRAGHPGNTGELFF
TGTGCCAGCAGGGCAGGACACCCCGGGAACACCGGGGAGCTGTTTTTT
>.|TRBJ2-7|TRBD1|TRBV4-1
CASSQVGDSSYEQYF
TGCGCCAGCAGCCAAGTTGGGGACAGTTCCTACGAGCAGTACTTC
>.|TRBJ2-2|TRBD1|TRBV24-1
CATSDWGQGAGELFF
TGTGCCACCAGTGATTGGGGACAGGGGGCCGGGGAGCTGTTTTTT
>.|TRBJ2-3|TRBD2|TRBV27
CASSPPSGSGTDTQYF
TGTGCCAGCAGTCCCCCAAGCGGGAGTGGCACAGATACGCAGTATTTT
>.|TRBJ1-2|TRBD1|TRBV7-9
CASSPGQGIWGYTF
TGTGCCAGCAGCCCCGGACAGGGCATTTGGGGCTACACCTTC
>few|TRBJ2-1|.|TRBV4-2
CASTSRGYNEQFF
TGTGCCAGCACCTCCAGGGGTTACAATGAGCAGTTCTTC
>.|TRBJ2-1|TRBD1|TRBV24-1
CATSDWTGSPNEQFF
TGTGCCACCAGTGACTGGACAGGGAGCCCAAATGAGCAGTTCTTC
>once|TRBJ2-1|.|TRBV5-1
CASSIATSSASYNEQFF
TGCGCCAGCAGCATTGCAACTAGTTCGGCCTCCTACAATGAGCAGTTCTTC
>.|TRBJ2-7|TRBD1|TRBV5-4
CASSSGGFDEQYF
TGTGCCAGCAGCTCAGGGGGCTTCGACGAGCAGTACTTC
>.|TRBJ2-1|TRBD2|TRBV20-1
CSASSSGDSSYNEQFF
TGCAGTGCTAGTTCTAGCGGGGACAGCTCCTACAATGAGCAGTTCTTC
>few|TRBJ2-3|.|TRBV3-1/TRBV3-2
CASSHRDTQYF
TGTGCCAGCAGCCACCGAGATACGCAGTATTTT
>once|TRBJ2-1|.|TRBV5-8
CASSLRRGRDEQFF
TGTGCCAGCAGCTTGCGAAGGGGAAGGGATGAGCAGTTCTTC
>.|TRBJ1-1|.|TRBV2
CASSVGGHMNTEAFF
TGTGCCAGCAGTGTCGGGGGTCACATGAACACTGAAGCTTTCTTT
>once|TRBJ2-5|.|TRBV2
CAAKRAGVETQYF
TGTGCCGCCAAGAGGGCAGGGGTGGAGACCCAGTACTTC
>.|TRBJ1-1|.|TRBV4-3
CASSRSRAGEAFF
TGCGCCAGCAGCCGCTCTCGGGCAGGGGAAGCTTTCTTT
>.|TRBJ1-4|.|TRBV6-5
CASSSRVNEKLFF
TGTGCCAGCAGTTCCAGGGTTAATGAAAAACTGTTTTTT
>.|TRBJ1-5|.|TRBV6-2/TRBV6-3
CASSYSRLSNQPQHF
TGTGCCAGCAGTTACTCGAGGCTTAGCAATCAGCCCCAGCATTTT
>.|TRBJ2-2|.|TRBV6-2/TRBV6-3
CASSSLQGGTGTGELFF
TGTGCCAGCAGCTCTTTACAGGGAGGGACAGGCACCGGGGAGCTGTTTTTT
>.|TRBJ1-1|TRBD1|TRBV18
CASSPRTGMNTEAFF
TGTGCCAGCTCACCACGGACAGGGATGAACACTGAAGCTTTCTTT
>.|TRBJ1-5|TRBD1|TRBV24-1
CAIQTGSNQPQHF
TGTGCCATCCAGACAGGGAGCAATCAGCCCCAGCATTTT
>.|TRBJ1-2|.|TRBV4-2
CASSQALRQSPNNYGYTF
TGTGCCAGCAGCCAAGCCCTGAGGCAGTCACCAAATAACTATGGCTACACCTTC
>few|TRBJ2-1|.|TRBV28
CASRVRATPGNEQFF
TGTGCCAGCAGGGTGCGGGCCACCCCGGGGAATGAGCAGTTCTTC
>.|TRBJ1-5|TRBD1|TRBV6-8
CASSFGTGGQPQHF
TGTGCCAGCAGTTTTGGGACAGGCGGACAGCCCCAGCATTTT
>.|TRBJ1-3|.|TRBV5-4
CASSLRDTIYF
TGTGCCAGCAGTCTCAGGGACACCATATATTTT
>.|TRBJ2-2|TRBD1|TRBV9
CASSAPGQGSTGELFF
TGTGCCAGCAGCGCCCCGGGACAGGGTAGCACCGGGGAGCTGTTTTTT
>.|TRBJ1-3|.|TRBV14
CASSHQGNTIYF
TGTGCCAGCTCCCACCAGGGAAACACCATATATTTT
>.|TRBJ2-1|.|TRBV6-5
CASSEGVNEQFF
TGTGCCAGCAGCGAGGGTGTCAATGAGCAGTTCTTC
>.|TRBJ2-7|.|TRBV4-1
CASSQDSEQSYEQYF
TGCGCCAGCAGCCAAGATTCGGAACAGTCCTACGAGCAGTACTTC